One sample yielded the 27 T cell receptor beta chains listed below, sequenced in a study of shared clonotypes between healthy human individuals. The protocol was immunoSEQ multiplex PCR, while the TCRdb copy is restricted to in-frame clones and leaves out a portion. Of over 2,000,000 clones in the sample, 93% were seen once. Naive CD8 isolation took CD45RO-negative cells positively selected for CCR7 and excluded terminally differentiated effector memory CD45RA+ cells. What was sequenced was naive CD8+ T cells from PBMCs. These TCRs come from a young man in good health. Some clones in this sample may be carry-over from other donors' samples.

This clone was seen a handful of times. CDR3 bases: TGTGCCAGCAGCGAAGGGGTCAGGAACACTGAAGCTTTCTTT. Encoded protein: CASSEGVRNTEAFF. The chain uses TRBV7-9 and TRBJ1-1; perhaps TRBD1 as D (5 bases). The V and J ends lost 5 bases and 1 base respectively, with 11 bases between them. Germline CDR1 and CDR2: SEHNR and FQNEAQ (reference sequence). The CDR3 runs 14 residues.

The rearrangement joins TRBV28 to TRBJ2-3, with 9 bases matching TRBD1. The length of the CDR3 is 15 residues. Germline trimming cut 3 bases from V and 2 bases from J; bases unmatched to any gene: 3. Per germline, CDR1 MDHEN and CDR2 SYDVKM. CDR3 loop: CASSFRTGDTDTQYF. The CDR3 region has the DNA TGTGCCAGCAGTTTCCGGACAGGGGACACAGATACGCAGTATTTT.

This clone showed up just a few times. The V and J genes are TRBV11-3 and TRBJ2-2, with D perhaps matching TRBD1 (6 bases). With 8 bases removed from V and 1 base from J, the gap between germline ends came to 11 bases. The CDR3 length is 14 residues. Germline loops: CDR1 SGHNT, CDR2 YENEEA. DNA of the CDR3: TGTGCCAGCGCCCAGGGGAGGAACACCGGGGAGCTGTTTTTT. Residues: CASAQGRNTGELFF.

This clone was recorded a few times. The chain couples TRBV19 to TRBJ1-5; D might be TRBD1 (5 bases). Trimming cost V 5 bases and J 3 bases, with 14 bases left between them. The V gene's germline CDR1 is LNHDA and CDR2 SQIVND (reference sequence). The CDR3 loop spans 15 amino acids. The CDR3 DNA sequence: TGTGCCAGTAGTTGGGGAGGGGCTTCCAATCAGCCCCAGCATTTT. It translates to CASSWGGASNQPQHF.

J is TRBJ1-1 and V is TRBV7-2, with D unclear. The CDR3 is made up of 11 amino acids. Per the germline V gene, CDR1 is SGHTA and CDR2 is FQGNSA. Trimming left V 5 bases short and J 8 bases short, with 9 bases between. The CDR3 sequence is CASSDPVEAFF. The CDR3 bases are TGTGCCAGCAGCGACCCGGTAGAAGCTTTCTTT.

The chain recombines TRBV6-1 with TRBJ2-7; TRBD1 is a possible D gene (6 bases). Trimming left V 9 bases short and J 4 bases short, with 13 bases between. This CDR3 has 12 residues. Germline V gene data show CDR1 as MNHNS and CDR2 as SASEGT. CDR3 in DNA: TGTGCCAGTCAGGGGATTGAGTACGAGCAGTACTTC. It codes for CASQGIEYEQYF.

The rearrangement joins TRBV7-6 to TRBJ2-2; TRBD1 or TRBD2 may be the D gene (6 bases each). V was cut by 2 bases and J by 4 bases, with 11 bases left in between. CDR3 length: 15 amino acids. Looked up from germline, CDR1 is SGHVS and CDR2 is FNYEAQ. The DNA for the CDR3 is TGTGCCAGCAGCTTATCTCGGGGGCCCACCGGGGAGCTGTTTTTT. It codes for CASSLSRGPTGELFF. The complete variable domain, with remaining parts taken from reference TRBV7-6 and TRBJ2-2, reads GAGVSQSPRYKVTKRGQDVALRCDPISGHVSLYWYRQALGQGPEFLTYFNYEAQQDKSGLPNDRFSAERPEGSISTLTIQRTEQRDSAMYRCASSLSRGPTGELFFGEGSRLTVL.

V usage is TRBV5-1 and J usage is TRBJ1-1; no firm D call. The CDR3 loop spans 15 amino acids. V lost 0 bases, J lost 0 bases, and 9 bases lay in between. CDR1 SGHRS and CDR2 YFSETQ come from the germline V gene. CDR3 bases: TGCGCCAGCAGCTTGGGTCCATCTCTGAACACTGAAGCTTTCTTT. It encodes CASSLGPSLNTEAFF.

The chain links TRBV7-8 to TRBJ2-7, with 12 nucleotides matching TRBD2. The CDR3 length is 16 residues. J lost 0 bases, V lost 4 bases, and 4 bases had no gene match. Germline CDR1 SGHVS, CDR2 FQNEAQ. CDR3 in DNA: TGTGCCAGCAGCTCCCTAGCGGGAGGGGCCTCCTACGAGCAGTACTTC. It translates to CASSSLAGGASYEQYF. The entire variable domain, with the rest obtained from reference TRBV7-8 and TRBJ2-7, is as follows: GAGVSQSPRYKVAKRGQDVALRCDPISGHVSLFWYQQALGQGPEFLTYFQNEAQLDKSGLPSDRFFAERPEGSVSTLKIQRTQQEDSAVYLCASSSLAGGASYEQYFGPGTRLTVT.

The chain employs TRBV14 and TRBJ1-1; the match to TRBD1 covers 10 bases. Germline CDR1 reads SGHDN; CDR2 reads FVKESK. V lost 1 base to trimming and J lost 4 bases; unmatched junction nucleotides: 6. The length of the CDR3 is 16 residues. The DNA of the CDR3 is TGTGCCAGCAGCCAAGGGACAGGGGGTCCGGGCACTGAAGCTTTCTTT. This gives the protein CASSQGTGGPGTEAFF.

V usage is TRBV28 and J usage is TRBJ2-5; tentatively, D is TRBD1 or TRBD2 (5 bases each). This CDR3 comprises 14 residues. V lost 6 bases and J 5 bases, leaving 16 bases between the germline ends. Germline V lookup: CDR1 MDHEN, CDR2 SYDVKM. The CDR3 nucleotides read TGTGCCAGCAGGGGACCCCTGTTCCAGGAGACCCAGTACTTC. Encoded protein: CASRGPLFQETQYF. The variable domain in full, with the rest retrieved from reference TRBV28 and TRBJ2-5, is DVKVTQSSRYLVKRTGEKVFLECVQDMDHENMFWYRQDPGLGLRLIYFSYDVKMKEKGDIPEGYSVSREKKERFSLILESASTNQTSMYLCASRGPLFQETQYFGPGTRLLVL.

The chain employs TRBV5-5 and TRBJ1-2, with 8 bases matching TRBD1. CDR1 SGHKS and CDR2 YYEKEE come from the germline V gene (reference sequence). J lost 7 bases, V lost 3 bases, and 17 bases had no gene match. The CDR3 sequence is 17 residues long. As DNA, the CDR3 is TGTGCCAGCAGCTCGGGACAGGAAGTGCTCTTGAGGGGTGGCTACACCTTC. It codes for CASSSGQEVLLRGGYTF. Combining the CDR3 with reference TRBV5-5 and TRBJ1-2 gives the whole variable domain DAGVTQSPTHLIKTRGQQVTLRCSPISGHKSVSWYQQVLGQGPQFIFQYYEKEERGRGNFPDRFSARQFPNYSSELNVNALLLGDSALYLCASSSGQEVLLRGGYTFGSGTRLTVV.

The chain uses TRBV7-2 and TRBJ1-1; TRBD1 matches at 7 bases. The CDR3 sequence is 18 residues long. Per the germline V gene, CDR1 is SGHTA and CDR2 is FQGNSA. V was pared by 6 bases and J by 0 bases, with 16 bases of the junction left unmatched. CDR3 amino acids: CASSPGTVNVLMNTEAFF. The CDR3 bases are TGTGCCAGCAGTCCCGGGACAGTCAATGTCCTTATGAACACTGAAGCTTTCTTT.

The chain carries TRBV6-5 and TRBJ2-7, with TRBD2 identical over 9 bases. In germline, CDR1 is MNHEY, CDR2 SVGAGI. The CDR3 runs 15 residues. With 5 bases clipped from V and 0 bases from J, the junction kept 5 bases outside the gene matches. The CDR3 loop reads CASSTGLANSYEQYF. As DNA, the CDR3 is TGTGCCAGCAGTACCGGACTAGCGAACTCCTACGAGCAGTACTTC.

The chain is built from TRBV7-3 and TRBJ2-7; D possibly uses TRBD1 or TRBD2 (5 bases each). V was cut by 5 bases and J by 6 bases, with 20 bases left in between. Germline CDR1 is SGHTA and CDR2 is FQGTGA. CDR3 length: 15 residues. DNA of the CDR3: TGTGCCAGCAGCGCCCCCCTTGGGACGAGGGGCGAGCAGTACTTC. It codes for CASSAPLGTRGEQYF.

This clone was recorded once. This chain connects TRBV25-1 to TRBJ2-2; 15 bases match TRBD2. From germline, CDR1 is MGHDK and CDR2 SYGVNS. This CDR3 contains 17 residues. V lost 2 bases and J lost 8; bases outside the gene matches: 6. As DNA, the CDR3 is TGTGCCAGCAGTGAAGGACTAGCGGGAGGGCCAATTGGGGAGCTGTTTTTT. This encodes CASSEGLAGGPIGELFF.

This rearrangement joins TRBV19 to TRBJ1-1, with D perhaps TRBD1 (6 bases). The CDR3 contains 11 residues. From germline, CDR1 is LNHDA and CDR2 SQIVND (reference sequence). The V gene lost 8 bases and the J gene lost 7 bases, with 11 bases spanning the gap. The CDR3 spells CASHTGYEAFF. The DNA for the CDR3 is TGTGCCAGTCATACAGGGTATGAAGCTTTCTTT.

The chain combines TRBV6-5 with TRBJ1-1, with D tentatively TRBD1 (5 bases). The CDR3 runs 14 residues. Trimming pared 5 bases from V and 4 bases from J, leaving 14 bases between. Per germline, CDR1 MNHEY and CDR2 SVGAGI. The CDR3 region has the DNA TGTGCCAGCAGTCATCCCAGGGTGGCCACTGAAGCTTTCTTT. This gives the protein CASSHPRVATEAFF.

This chain uses TRBV30 with TRBJ2-1; possibly TRBD2 for D (5 bases). Between the trimmed V and J ends, which lost 6 bases and 2 bases, there was a span of 8 bases. Germline loops: CDR1 GTSNPN, CDR2 SVGIG (reference sequence). This CDR3 spans 12 amino acids. CDR3 sequence: CACLTTYNEQFF. The CDR3 nucleotides read TGTGCCTGCCTGACTACCTACAATGAGCAGTTCTTC. The entire variable domain, with the rest obtained from reference TRBV30 and TRBJ2-1, is as follows: SQTIHQWPATLVQPVGSPLSLECTVEGTSNPNLYWYRQAAGRGLQLLFYSVGIGQISSEVPQNLSASRPQDRQFILSSKKLLLSDSGFYLCACLTTYNEQFFGPGTRLTVL.

This chain connects TRBV29-1 to TRBJ2-7; 11 bases are shared with TRBD2. Looked up from germline, CDR1 is SQVTM and CDR2 is ANQGSEA. The V and J ends lost 7 bases and 1 base, in that order; junction bases with no gene match: 3. There are 13 residues in the CDR3. CDR3 protein: CSGRLAGSYEQYF. CDR3 DNA sequence: TGCAGCGGTCGACTAGCGGGGTCCTACGAGCAGTACTTC.

The rearrangement joins TRBV7-9 to TRBJ2-7, with 8 bases matching TRBD1. Losses at the gene ends were 0 bases for V and 6 bases for J; bases not matched to a gene: 16. Germline V CDR1 and CDR2: SEHNR, FQNEAQ (reference sequence). The CDR3 contains 18 residues. The CDR3 nucleotides read TGTGCCAGCAGCTTAGCGTATCGATTTGGCGGACAGGGTATCGAGCAGTACTTC. This encodes CASSLAYRFGGQGIEQYF. Drawing the rest from reference TRBV7-9 and TRBJ2-7, the complete variable domain is DTGVSQNPRHKITKRGQNVTFRCDPISEHNRLYWYRQTLGQGPEFLTYFQNEAQLEKSRLLSDRFSAERPKGSFSTLEIQRTEQGDSAMYLCASSLAYRFGGQGIEQYFGPGTRLTVT.

The chain is built from TRBV2 and TRBJ1-1; possible D gene TRBD1, 5 bases. The CDR3 is 11 residues long. The V and J ends lost 7 bases and 6 bases respectively, with 9 bases between them. Germline loops: CDR1 SNHLY, CDR2 FYNNEI. CDR3 sequence reads: CASKKGPEAFF. CDR3 sequence (DNA): TGTGCCAGCAAAAAGGGGCCTGAAGCTTTCTTT.

The V call is TRBV4-3, the J call TRBJ2-6; the D gene is possibly TRBD1 (5 bases). V was clipped by 2 bases and J by 0 bases, with 11 bases between them. This CDR3 is built from 17 residues. From germline, CDR1 is LGHNA and CDR2 YSLEER. The CDR3 nucleotides read TGCGCCAGCAGCCAAAGCCGACAGCCCTCTGGGGCCAACGTCCTGACTTTC. Protein product: CASSQSRQPSGANVLTF.

The chain recombines TRBV7-6 with TRBJ2-1, with D unclear. Germline V gives CDR1 SGHVS, CDR2 FNYEAQ. The ends were cut back, 2 bases at V and 5 bases at J, with 16 bases in the middle. This CDR3 has 16 amino acids. The CDR3 nucleotides read TGTGCCAGCAGCTTACTCCACAGCAAGACAAACAATGAGCAGTTCTTC. This codes for CASSLLHSKTNNEQFF. Using reference TRBV7-6 and TRBJ2-1 for the parts outside the CDR3, the full variable domain is GAGVSQSPRYKVTKRGQDVALRCDPISGHVSLYWYRQALGQGPEFLTYFNYEAQQDKSGLPNDRFSAERPEGSISTLTIQRTEQRDSAMYRCASSLLHSKTNNEQFFGPGTRLTVL.

The gene calls are TRBV27 and TRBJ2-2; no clear D. CDR1 MNHEY and CDR2 SMNVEV come from the germline V gene (reference sequence). Trimming took 5 bases from V and 1 from J, leaving 8 bases between them. The CDR3 runs 14 residues. CDR3 bases: TGTGCCAGCAGTAATATCGGGAACACCGGGGAGCTGTTTTTT. Translation gives CASSNIGNTGELFF.

The gene calls are TRBV6-5 and TRBJ1-1, with TRBD1 as a possible D gene (5 bases). The ends were cut back, 2 bases at V and 4 bases at J, with 14 bases in the middle. CDR3 length equals 15 residues. Germline V lookup: CDR1 MNHEY, CDR2 SVGAGI. CDR3 bases: TGTGCCAGCAGTTACCCCTCCCCGGGGGGCACTGAAGCTTTCTTT. Residues: CASSYPSPGGTEAFF.

The genes are TRBV6-5 and TRBJ1-2; D ambiguous. Germline values: CDR1 MNHEY, CDR2 SVGAGI. This CDR3 spans 13 amino acids. V dropped 10 bases and J dropped 5 bases, with 17 bases sitting between them. CDR3 residues: CATLPTNGYGYTF. The CDR3 bases are TGTGCCACACTTCCGACAAATGGTTATGGCTACACCTTC.